The subject of this entry is one TCR beta chain. The CDR3 runs 13 residues. V lost 3 bases and J 8 bases, leaving 13 bases between the germline ends. The germline CDR1 and CDR2 sequences are MNHEY and SMNVEV (reference sequence). The repertoire was sequenced with immunoSEQ multiplex PCR; TCRdb's copy has only in-frame clones and lacks some. This table has just under 100,000 clones, roughly 94% appearing once. This sample was taken from a study of OX40 agonist ivuxolimab in advanced cancers. A history of autoimmune disease or systemic immunosuppression excluded patients. Material: CD4+ or CD8+ T cells sorted from blood, obtained in a trial of the OX40 agonist ivuxolimab. The rearrangement uses TRBV27 and TRBJ1-2; the D gene is possibly TRBD1 (5 bases). This receptor was obtained from an adult with an advanced solid tumor such as melanoma, head and neck, liver or kidney cancer. The CDR3 nucleotides read TGTGCCAGCAGTTTTGGGGGTTCTTCCGGCTACACCTTC. As protein: CASSFGGSSGYTF.